Following are 30 T cell receptor beta chains from one sample sequenced in a study of T cell changes during pregnancy in multiple sclerosis. Generated by immunoSEQ multiplex PCR, the TCRdb table keeps only in-frame clones and is missing some. Seen here are about 61,000 clones, about 93% observed once, and the top ten hold about 2.5%. This sample comprised CD8+ T cells from peripheral blood mononuclear cells, obtained in the third trimester of pregnancy. The receptor set was obtained from a female donor with multiple sclerosis, enrolled in a pregnancy study.

This sequence joins TRBV11-2 and TRBJ2-7, with 10 positions matching TRBD2. Trimming at V came to 5 bases and at J to 4 bases, leaving 8 bases not matched to a gene. The germline CDR1 and CDR2 sequences are SGHAT and FQNNGV. The CDR3 covers 15 residues. This CDR3 reads CASSQGTSEIYEQYF. The CDR3 coding sequence is TGTGCCAGCAGCCAGGGGACTAGCGAGATATACGAGCAGTACTTC.

The chain is built from TRBV11-3 and TRBJ2-1; D is perhaps TRBD2 (6 bases). Germline V gives CDR1 SGHNT, CDR2 YENEEA. This CDR3 is built from 16 residues. V gave up 5 bases and J gave up 5 bases, with 19 bases separating them. In DNA, the CDR3 is TGTGCCAGCAGCCTTCGATTGGGACTGGCTAACAATGAGCAGTTCTTC. This translates into CASSLRLGLANNEQFF. Combining the CDR3 with reference TRBV11-3 and TRBJ2-1 gives the whole variable domain EAGVVQSPRYKIIEKKQPVAFWCNPISGHNTLYWYLQNLGQGPELLIRYENEEAVDDSQLPKDRFSAERLKGVDSTLKIQPAELGDSAVYLCASSLRLGLANNEQFFGPGTRLTVL.

The chain combines TRBV30 with TRBJ2-7; TRBD2 is a possible D gene (5 bases). The CDR3 is 11 residues long. The V end was cut by 3 bases, the J end by 4 bases, with 7 bases between. Germline V lookup: CDR1 GTSNPN, CDR2 SVGIG (reference sequence). The CDR3 DNA follows: TGTGCCTGGAGGGAGGTTTACGAGCAGTACTTC. Its translation: CAWREVYEQYF.

The V gene is TRBV29-1, the J gene TRBJ2-7, with 10 bases identical to TRBD2. V lost 6 bases to trimming and J lost 4 bases; unmatched junction nucleotides: 3. Germline lookup yields CDR1 SQVTM and CDR2 ANQGSEA. This CDR3 has 12 residues. CDR3 sequence (DNA): TGCAGCGTACTAGCGGGGTTATACGAGCAGTACTTC. Protein sequence: CSVLAGLYEQYF.

The genes are TRBV27 and TRBJ2-1; 7 bases line up with TRBD2. The CDR3 has 13 residues. V trimming: 6 bases; J trimming: 3 bases; junction bases outside the gene matches: 2. The germline V gene has CDR1 MNHEY and CDR2 SMNVEV (reference sequence). The CDR3 DNA reads TGTGCCAGCAGCCGGGGGGACTACAATGAGCAGTTCTTC. Translated: CASSRGDYNEQFF.

The chain uses TRBV19 and TRBJ2-2, with D unclear. Trimming pared 1 base from V and 0 bases from J, leaving 6 bases between. The CDR3 loop spans 15 amino acids. In germline, CDR1 is LNHDA, CDR2 SQIVND (reference sequence). CDR3 sequence reads: CASSIVAANTGELFF. CDR3 nucleotides: TGTGCCAGTAGTATAGTGGCCGCGAACACCGGGGAGCTGTTTTTT.

The V and J genes are TRBV20-1 and TRBJ1-2; D not certain. The V end was cut by 7 bases, the J end by 4 bases, with 10 bases between. CDR1 is DFQATT and CDR2 is SNEGSKA in the germline V gene (reference sequence). The CDR3 runs 11 residues. CDR3 residues: CSVKTGYGYTF. Written as DNA, the CDR3 is TGCAGTGTTAAGACGGGCTATGGCTACACCTTC.

The V gene is TRBV4-2, the J gene TRBJ2-1; D is undetermined. Trimming stripped 0 bases from V and 5 bases from J, with 20 bases between. The V gene's germline CDR1 is LGHNA and CDR2 YNFKEQ. The CDR3 loop spans 18 amino acids. CDR3 DNA: TGTGCCAGCAGCCAAGACCCAACCGGCACCATAAGCGACAATGAGCAGTTCTTC. Translating gives CASSQDPTGTISDNEQFF.

V and J are TRBV18 and TRBJ2-7; 7 nucleotides align to TRBD1. Germline V gives CDR1 KGHSH, CDR2 LQKENI. Unmatched junction bases numbered 8, after V lost 3 bases and J lost 0 bases. This CDR3 has 16 residues. CDR3 nucleotides: TGTGCCAGCTCACCGTTCACAGGGGCGAGCTCCTACGAGCAGTACTTC. Translating gives CASSPFTGASSYEQYF.

The chain couples TRBV4-1 to TRBJ1-2; unclear D gene. V was trimmed by 1 base and J by 4 bases, leaving 10 bases between them. CDR3 size: 14 residues. Germline CDR1 reads MGHRA; CDR2 reads YSYEKL. In nucleotides, the CDR3 is TGCGCCAGCAGCCAAGGAGTTGACATCTATGGCTACACCTTC. It specifies CASSQGVDIYGYTF.

The chain combines TRBV7-6 with TRBJ2-7; D is perhaps TRBD1 (5 bases). This CDR3 has 14 residues. V was cut by 0 bases and J by 2 bases, with 8 bases left in between. CDR1 is SGHVS, CDR2 FNYEAQ, per germline. The CDR3 region is CASSLAGPTYEQYF. The CDR3 nucleotides read TGTGCCAGCAGCTTAGCGGGGCCGACCTACGAGCAGTACTTC.

The rearrangement uses TRBV27 and TRBJ1-1; a weak D match, TRBD1 (6 bases). Germline V gives CDR1 MNHEY, CDR2 SMNVEV (reference sequence). The CDR3 sequence is 13 residues long. V shed 5 bases and J shed 6 bases, with 13 bases lying between them. The CDR3 protein is CASSVQGSPEAFF. Here the CDR3 DNA reads TGTGCCAGCAGTGTACAGGGATCGCCTGAAGCTTTCTTT.

V is TRBV9 and J is TRBJ1-1; 8 nucleotides line up with TRBD1. CDR1 is SGDLS, CDR2 YYNGEE, per germline. V lost 1 base and J lost 2; bases outside the gene matches: 7. The CDR3 spans 16 residues. The CDR3 region has the DNA TGTGCCAGCAGCGTACAGGGGGCTGGAAAAAACACTGAAGCTTTCTTT. This translates into CASSVQGAGKNTEAFF.

The chain couples TRBV2 to TRBJ2-7, with 12 bases aligning to TRBD2. CDR3 length: 14 amino acids. Per the germline V gene, CDR1 is SNHLY and CDR2 is FYNNEI. The V gene end was trimmed by 5 bases and the J gene end by 2 bases; junction bases not matched to a gene: 1. CDR3 loop: CASSWTSGAYEQYF. CDR3 sequence (DNA): TGTGCCAGCAGTTGGACTAGCGGGGCCTACGAGCAGTACTTC.

This chain uses TRBV9 with TRBJ2-2, with 7 bases lining up with TRBD1. Germline CDR1 SGDLS, CDR2 YYNGEE. With 3 bases clipped from V and 2 bases from J, the junction kept 1 base outside the gene matches. The CDR3 loop spans 14 amino acids. As DNA, the CDR3 is TGTGCCAGCAGCGGACAGGGTAACACCGGGGAGCTGTTTTTT. This gives the protein CASSGQGNTGELFF.

The chain combines TRBV11-2 with TRBJ1-4; 9 positions match TRBD1. Unmatched junction bases numbered 13, after V lost 6 bases and J lost 11 bases. The CDR3 is made up of 15 amino acids. CDR1 is SGHAT, CDR2 FQNNGV, per germline. The CDR3 sequence: CASRPTAGQGGKLFF. CDR3 nucleotide sequence: TGTGCCAGCAGGCCAACGGCGGGACAGGGCGGTAAACTGTTTTTT.

This sequence joins TRBV27 and TRBJ1-1, with unresolved D. Germline V gene sequence: CDR1 MNHEY, CDR2 SMNVEV (reference sequence). The CDR3 is 14 residues long. Trimming cost V 5 bases and J 0 bases, with 10 bases left between them. CDR3 sequence: CASSIGGLNTEAFF. CDR3 sequence (DNA): TGTGCCAGCAGTATAGGCGGGCTGAACACTGAAGCTTTCTTT.

The CDR3 nucleotides read TGTGCCAGCAGCCCGATGGTGGGGGACTACGTACCTGAAGCTTTCTTT. This translates into CASSPMVGDYVPEAFF. This chain uses TRBV5-4 with TRBJ1-1, with D perhaps matching TRBD1 (5 bases). The CDR3 covers 16 residues. Trimming pared 4 bases from V and 6 bases from J, leaving 22 bases between. From germline, CDR1 is SGHNT and CDR2 YYREEE (reference sequence). The complete variable domain, with remaining parts taken from reference TRBV5-4 and TRBJ1-1, reads ETGVTQSPTHLIKTRGQQVTLRCSSQSGHNTVSWYQQALGQGPQFIFQYYREEENGRGNFPPRFSGLQFPNYSSELNVNALELDDSALYLCASSPMVGDYVPEAFFGQGTRLTVV.

This chain connects TRBV19 to TRBJ2-7; possible D gene TRBD1, 7 bases. V shed 5 bases and J shed 3 bases, with 17 bases lying between them. The CDR3 has 15 amino acids. In germline, CDR1 is LNHDA, CDR2 SQIVND (reference sequence). The DNA of the CDR3 is TGTGCCAGTAGTTTCTCGACAGGGAGGTTCTACGAGCAGTACTTC. Its translation: CASSFSTGRFYEQYF.

The chain links TRBV28 to TRBJ2-7, with 10 bases matching TRBD1. The CDR3 has 13 residues. The germline V gene encodes CDR1 MDHEN and CDR2 SYDVKM. The CDR3 DNA reads as TGTGGGACCTGGACAGGGGGAACCTACGAGCAGTACTTC. It is translated as CGTWTGGTYEQYF.

The chain couples TRBV27 to TRBJ2-7; 8 bases are a match to TRBD2. The germline V gene encodes CDR1 MNHEY and CDR2 SMNVEV (reference sequence). This CDR3 comprises 15 residues. The junction had 8 bases not matched to a gene; V was cut back by 5 bases and J by 2 bases. The CDR3 sequence: CASSLSGSLTYEQYF. The CDR3 DNA follows: TGTGCCAGCAGTCTAAGCGGGAGTTTAACCTACGAGCAGTACTTC.

V is TRBV4-1 and J is TRBJ2-7; D is unresolved. The V end lost 0 bases, the J end lost 4 bases, and 13 bases lay between the germline ends. The germline gives CDR1 MGHRA, CDR2 YSYEKL. There are 15 residues in the CDR3. As DNA, the CDR3 is TGCGCCAGCAGCCAAGAGAGTGGTAAGAGATACGAGCAGTACTTC. Encoded protein: CASSQESGKRYEQYF.

This rearrangement joins TRBV5-5 to TRBJ1-1; 9 nucleotides align to TRBD1. V shed 4 bases and J 2 bases; nucleotides not matched to a gene: 6. Germline values: CDR1 SGHKS, CDR2 YYEKEE (reference sequence). The length of the CDR3 is 15 residues. CDR3 residues: CASSPGTGYNTEAFF. The DNA for the CDR3 is TGTGCCAGCAGCCCCGGGACAGGGTATAACACTGAAGCTTTCTTT. The entire variable domain, with the rest obtained from reference TRBV5-5 and TRBJ1-1, is as follows: DAGVTQSPTHLIKTRGQQVTLRCSPISGHKSVSWYQQVLGQGPQFIFQYYEKEERGRGNFPDRFSARQFPNYSSELNVNALLLGDSALYLCASSPGTGYNTEAFFGQGTRLTVV.

This chain uses TRBV6-6 with TRBJ2-7, with 11 bases that match TRBD2. Trimming cost V 2 bases and J 2 bases; bases outside gene matches: 2. The CDR3 sequence is 15 residues long. Germline V lookup: CDR1 MNHNY, CDR2 SVGAGI (reference sequence). The CDR3 region is CASSYQGLAAYEQYF. Here the CDR3 DNA reads TGTGCCAGCAGTTACCAGGGACTAGCGGCCTACGAGCAGTACTTC.

The chain links TRBV14 to TRBJ1-1, with D perhaps TRBD1 (5 bases). The CDR3 loop spans 16 amino acids. The V gene's germline CDR1 is SGHDN and CDR2 FVKESK. Trimming removed 3 bases from V and 2 bases from J, with 16 bases in between. The CDR3 DNA reads as TGTGCCAGCAGCCACCGAATTGGGCAGGGTAACACTGAAGCTTTCTTT. It is translated as CASSHRIGQGNTEAFF.

J is TRBJ2-1 and V is TRBV11-2; the match to TRBD1 covers 7 bases. J was trimmed by 4 bases and V by 4 bases; bases with no gene match: 7. In germline, CDR1 is SGHAT, CDR2 FQNNGV. CDR3 length: 15 amino acids. In nucleotides, the CDR3 is TGTGCCAGCAGCTCGAGGGACAGTCCTTACAATGAGCAGTTCTTC. This sequence encodes CASSSRDSPYNEQFF.

A single count supports this clone. V gene TRBV7-7 combines with J gene TRBJ2-7, with D possibly being TRBD2 (5 bases). V lost 6 bases and J lost 3, with 12 bases in between. This CDR3 has 13 amino acids. Looked up from germline, CDR1 is SSHAT and CDR2 is FNYEAQ (reference sequence). In nucleotides, the CDR3 is TGTGCCAGCAGTGAGGCGAGCGGCTACGAGCAGTACTTC. Its protein product is CASSEASGYEQYF.

The sample holds a few counts of this clone. The V and J genes are TRBV6-4 and TRBJ2-3, with D possibly TRBD2 on 7 matching bases. Germline CDR1 is MRHNA and CDR2 is SNTAGT. V shed 3 bases and J shed 1 base, with 11 bases lying between them. This CDR3 spans 15 amino acids. CDR3 nucleotide sequence: TGTGCCAGCAGTGAGGGGGCGGGAGGCACAGATACGCAGTATTTT. Translating gives CASSEGAGGTDTQYF.

CDR3 nucleotides: TGTGCCAGCAGCTTAGATGCAGTATGGACTGAAGCTTTCTTT. Translation: CASSLDAVWTEAFF. The rearrangement links TRBV7-6 to TRBJ1-1; unclear D gene. The CDR3 contains 14 residues. The germline V gene has CDR1 SGHVS and CDR2 FNYEAQ. V was pared by 1 base and J by 5 bases, with 11 bases between.

This chain connects TRBV15 to TRBJ2-2; D is possibly TRBD1 (6 bases). CDR3 size: 16 residues. V shed 2 bases and J shed 0 bases, with 10 bases lying between them. Germline V gene data show CDR1 as LNHNV and CDR2 as YYDKDF (reference sequence). The CDR3 DNA sequence: TGTGCCACCAGCAGAATCGACAGGTCGAACACCGGGGAGCTGTTTTTT. It translates to CATSRIDRSNTGELFF.